Described below is a single TCR beta chain sequence and its context. The sample is drawn from a study of blood T cell repertoires in COVID-19. As for the study in general: Sources were T cells, B-cell-depleted T cells, or PBMCs; the material itself was cDNA or gDNA.

CDR3 length equals 16 residues. Trimming took 3 bases from V and 10 from J; bases not matched to a gene: 14. Germline V gives CDR1 KGHSH, CDR2 LQKENI. TCRdb keeps only in-frame clones here, not all; method: immunoSEQ multiplex PCR. The table has tens of thousands of clones, about 86% seen once; the top ten hold approximately 17%. This TCR was recovered from a man at least 80 years old in a cohort sampled during active COVID-19. The chain joins TRBV18 to TRBJ2-1; 8 bases are shared with TRBD2. Material for sequencing was peripheral blood. The CDR3 spells CASSPPGGGGIREQFF. CDR3 nucleotides: TGTGCCAGCTCACCGCCCGGTGGCGGGGGGATCCGGGAGCAGTTCTTC.